This passage covers 3 T cell receptor beta chains from one sample sequenced in a study of shared T cell receptors in the human thymus. Clones were read by immunoSEQ multiplex PCR, and TCRdb kept only the in-frame ones, dropping some. The table lists about 660,000 clones, more than 75% of them singletons. These data were also filed under a second study, of human thymus T cells.

The sequenced sample was thymocytes. These receptors were taken from a boy in the first two years of life with a congenital heart defect.

This chain links TRBV7-9 with TRBJ2-5; D unclear. The CDR3 is made up of 16 amino acids. V lost 4 bases and J lost 3, with 18 bases in between. Germline CDR1 SEHNR, CDR2 FQNEAQ (reference sequence). CDR3 nucleotide sequence: TGTGCCAGCAGCTCATGGATGCGTCCTGGAGAAGAGACCCAGTACTTC. Translated: CASSSWMRPGEETQYF.

The CDR3 here is CASSPGQPNQPQHF. CDR3 DNA sequence: TGTGCCAGCAGCCCCGGACAGCCTAATCAGCCCCAGCATTTT. V usage is TRBV6-1 and J usage is TRBJ1-5; a possible D gene is TRBD1 (6 bases). V lost 6 bases and J 4 bases, leaving 13 bases between the germline ends. The CDR3 runs to 14 residues. In germline, CDR1 is MNHNS, CDR2 SASEGT.

V usage is TRBV10-3 and J usage is TRBJ2-1; TRBD2 agrees at 11 bases. V gave up 4 bases and J gave up 3 bases; unmatched junction bases: 5. Germline CDR1 is ENHRY and CDR2 is SYGVKD. CDR3 length equals 16 residues. CDR3 nucleotide sequence: TGTGCCATCAGTGTTAGCGGGAGGGCCCACTACAATGAGCAGTTCTTC. As protein: CAISVSGRAHYNEQFF.